This TCR beta chain was sequenced during a study of T cell responses to AZD1222 COVID-19 vaccine. Trimming pared 4 bases from V and 3 bases from J, leaving 12 bases between. This CDR3 has 14 residues. CDR1 and CDR2 from the germline V gene are SEHNR and FQNEAQ (reference sequence). Measured with immunoSEQ multiplex PCR; TCRdb has only the in-frame clones, and not every one. The sample carries under 95,000 clones, 70% to 90% recorded once. V is TRBV7-9 and J is TRBJ1-2, with unresolved D. The receptor was derived from an adult who received the AZD1222 COVID-19 vaccine. Here the sequenced sample was peripheral blood, taken 28 days after the second AZD1222 dose. CDR3 amino acids: CASSSETPYYGYTF. In DNA, the CDR3 is TGTGCCAGCAGCTCCGAGACCCCCTACTATGGCTACACCTTC.